One and the same sample provided the 27 T cell receptor beta chains below, sequenced in a study of blood T cell repertoires in COVID-19. The assay was immunoSEQ multiplex PCR, and TCRdb's table has in-frame clones only and misses some. The sample yields about 84,000 clones, about 73% seen once. The specimen was peripheral blood. The receptors stem from a man between 45 and 60 years old with active or convalescent COVID-19.

This clone was found a few times. This chain connects TRBV7-9 to TRBJ1-1, with D hard to call. Between the trimmed V and J ends, which lost 3 bases and 8 bases, there was a span of 10 bases. Germline lookup yields CDR1 SEHNR and CDR2 FQNEAQ (reference sequence). This CDR3 comprises 12 residues. This CDR3 reads CASSLTGREAFF. CDR3 DNA sequence: TGTGCCAGCAGCTTGACGGGAAGAGAAGCTTTCTTT.

This chain joins TRBV7-2 and TRBJ2-7, with 8 bases lining up with TRBD1. CDR1 SGHTA and CDR2 FQGNSA come from the germline V gene. The CDR3 has 13 amino acids. V shed 5 bases, J shed 7 bases, and the junction held 7 bases outside the gene matches. CDR3 sequence (DNA): TGTGCCAGCAGCCCCCAGGGGGCCGGGGAGCAGTACTTC. Translating it yields CASSPQGAGEQYF.

This clone was observed a single time. This sequence joins TRBV9 and TRBJ2-1; tentatively, D is TRBD1 (6 bases). The germline gives CDR1 SGDLS, CDR2 YYNGEE. V lost 1 base and J 7 bases, leaving 12 bases between the germline ends. The length of the CDR3 is 14 residues. CDR3 DNA sequence: TGTGCCAGCAGCGTATTGGGGGCGAGGAATGAGCAGTTCTTC. As protein: CASSVLGARNEQFF.

J is TRBJ2-2 and V is TRBV12-3 or TRBV12-4, with TRBD1 as a possible D gene (6 bases). The V end was cut by 5 bases, the J end by 7 bases, with 8 bases between. CDR3 length: 12 amino acids. The CDR3 nucleotides read TGTGCCAGCAGTACAGGGTTCGGGGAGCTGTTTTTT. Protein sequence: CASSTGFGELFF.

The V call is TRBV3-1 (or the pseudogene TRBV3-2), the J call TRBJ2-3, with D possibly matching TRBD1 (5 bases). The germline V gene encodes CDR1 LGHDT and CDR2 YNNKEL (reference sequence). The CDR3 has 15 residues. V was shortened by 3 bases and J by 1 base, with 11 bases between the two germline ends. The CDR3 protein is CASSQSVGGTDTQYF. CDR3 bases: TGTGCCAGCAGCCAGTCTGTAGGGGGCACAGATACGCAGTATTTT.

The V gene is TRBV6-2 or TRBV6-3, the J gene TRBJ2-3, with 12 bases lining up with TRBD2. V was pared by 4 bases and J by 2 bases, with 10 bases of the junction left unmatched. Germline-derived CDR1 and CDR2 are MNHEY and SVGEGT. The CDR3 has 18 amino acids. CDR3 DNA: TGTGCCAGCAGTTCTCCCCGGACTAGCGGGGCGAACACAGATACGCAGTATTTT. Amino acid sequence: CASSSPRTSGANTDTQYF.

The genes are TRBV11-2 and TRBJ2-7; TRBD1 might be the D (5 bases). Germline V gene lookup returns CDR1 SGHAT and CDR2 FQNNGV. CDR3 length: 12 amino acids. V shed 5 bases and J shed 3 bases, with 8 bases lying between them. The CDR3, as DNA: TGTGCCAGCAGCCGAGGACACTACGAGCAGTACTTC. Protein product: CASSRGHYEQYF.

V usage is TRBV7-6 and J usage is TRBJ2-7; the match to TRBD1 covers 12 bases. Unmatched junction bases numbered 6, after V lost 4 bases and J lost 8 bases. Germline CDR1 SGHVS, CDR2 FNYEAQ. CDR3 size: 14 residues. The CDR3 loop is CASSSRDRGLKQYF. CDR3 nucleotide sequence: TGTGCCAGCAGCTCGCGGGACAGGGGGCTGAAGCAGTACTTC.

The V call is TRBV19, the J call TRBJ1-1; D is unresolved. The CDR3 is made up of 14 amino acids. Per germline, CDR1 LNHDA and CDR2 SQIVND (reference sequence). V dropped 5 bases and J dropped 0 bases, with 10 bases sitting between them. CDR3 amino acids: CASSGGAVNTEAFF. The CDR3 DNA reads TGTGCCAGTAGTGGAGGTGCCGTGAACACTGAAGCTTTCTTT.

This clone was recorded only once. The V gene is TRBV4-2, the J gene TRBJ1-6, with D uncertain. The germline V gene has CDR1 LGHNA and CDR2 YNFKEQ. The CDR3 totals 15 residues. Trimming took 0 bases from V and 9 from J, leaving 12 bases between them. The CDR3: CASSQDPTGSSPLHF. CDR3 sequence (DNA): TGTGCCAGCAGCCAAGATCCAACGGGTAGTTCACCCCTCCACTTT.

The CDR3 loop is CAWSVRRSISGNTIYF. The CDR3 nucleotides read TGTGCCTGGAGTGTCCGCCGGTCTATCTCTGGAAACACCATATATTTT. The J gene is TRBJ1-3, the V gene TRBV30; no clear D gene. Germline values: CDR1 GTSNPN, CDR2 SVGIG (reference sequence). V dropped 0 bases and J dropped 0 bases, with 12 bases sitting between them. The CDR3 has 16 residues.

The chain combines TRBV19 with TRBJ2-7; 7 bases match TRBD1. The CDR3 runs to 16 residues. Germline V gene data show CDR1 as LNHDA and CDR2 as SQIVND (reference sequence). The J segment lost 2 bases and the V segment lost 5 bases, leaving 12 bases of the junction unmatched. The CDR3 loop reads CASSCPPGTAPYEQYF. The CDR3 nucleotides read TGTGCCAGTAGTTGCCCCCCCGGGACAGCGCCCTACGAGCAGTACTTC. Variable domain in full (rest from reference TRBV19 and TRBJ2-7): DGGITQSPKYLFRKEGQNVTLSCEQNLNHDAMYWYRQDPGQGLRLIYYSQIVNDFQKGDIAEGYSVSREKKESFPLTVTSAQKNPTAFYLCASSCPPGTAPYEQYFGPGTRLTVT.

This clone has a handful of counts. The chain links TRBV6-5 to TRBJ2-7; no clear D. The CDR3 covers 12 residues. The germline V gene encodes CDR1 MNHEY and CDR2 SVGAGI. V shed 7 bases and J shed 3 bases, with 10 bases lying between them. CDR3 bases: TGTGCCAGCATGGAGACGAACTACGAGCAGTACTTC. Amino acid sequence: CASMETNYEQYF.

This clone was picked up a small number of times. V usage is TRBV4-1 and J usage is TRBJ1-1; a weak D match, TRBD1 (6 bases). This CDR3 is 14 amino acids long. The V gene's germline CDR1 is MGHRA and CDR2 YSYEKL. V was clipped by 3 bases and J by 7 bases, with 15 bases between them. The CDR3 spells CASSHTGGRIEAFF. For the CDR3, the DNA is TGCGCCAGCAGCCATACCGGGGGGCGGATTGAAGCTTTCTTT.

This clone was detected only once. The chain couples TRBV18 to TRBJ1-1; no clear D gene. Germline values: CDR1 KGHSH, CDR2 LQKENI. Trimming stripped 0 bases from V and 0 bases from J, with 11 bases between. The CDR3 extends over 16 amino acids. CDR3 sequence: CASSPPSAPLNTEAFF. CDR3 DNA: TGTGCCAGCTCACCACCGAGCGCGCCCTTGAACACTGAAGCTTTCTTT.

The table lists this clone with a few counts. The CDR3 nucleotides are TGTGCCAGCAGCTTAGGAGGGGGCGCGCGGTTAAACACCTTC. Encoded protein: CASSLGGGARLNTF. The chain links TRBV11-2 to TRBJ1-2, with 7 bases fitting TRBD1. The CDR3 length is 14 residues. Trimming took 1 base from V and 12 from J; bases not matched to a gene: 11. CDR1 and CDR2 (germline): SGHAT, FQNNGV.

This chain links TRBV7-9 with TRBJ1-2; 9 nucleotides match TRBD1. Germline V CDR1 and CDR2: SEHNR, FQNEAQ (reference sequence). This CDR3 comprises 15 residues. Trimming cost V 2 bases and J 6 bases; bases outside gene matches: 7. The CDR3 sequence: CASSLSRTGGDGYTF. The CDR3 DNA follows: TGTGCCAGCAGCTTATCAAGAACAGGGGGCGATGGCTACACCTTC.

The J gene is TRBJ1-1, the V gene TRBV2, with D uncertain. The CDR3 length is 14 residues. The germline V gene has CDR1 SNHLY and CDR2 FYNNEI. Trimming removed 3 bases from V and 0 bases from J, with 8 bases in between. CDR3 DNA: TGTGCCAGCAGTGAGCGGGGAATGAACACTGAAGCTTTCTTT. This codes for CASSERGMNTEAFF.

The chain carries TRBV5-1 and TRBJ1-6; the match to TRBD1 covers 8 bases. The junction had 8 bases not matched to a gene; V was cut back by 2 bases and J by 10 bases. The CDR3 has 15 residues. Germline V gives CDR1 SGHRS, CDR2 YFSETQ. CDR3 in amino acids: CASSLQGESGSPLHF. The CDR3 DNA follows: TGCGCCAGCAGCTTACAGGGGGAGTCAGGATCACCCCTCCACTTT.

V gene TRBV4-2 combines with J gene TRBJ2-1, with D perhaps TRBD2 (6 bases). The V gene's germline CDR1 is LGHNA and CDR2 YNFKEQ. V was cut by 3 bases and J by 7 bases, with 10 bases left in between. The CDR3 is 13 amino acids. CDR3 DNA: TGTGCCAGCAGCCAGGGTGGGGGGAATGAGCAGTTCTTC. It yields the protein CASSQGGGNEQFF.

This clone was seen many times. The CDR3 loop reads CASSQRESETQYF. The CDR3 nucleotides are TGCGCCAGCAGCCAAAGGGAGTCTGAGACCCAGTACTTC. The gene calls are TRBV4-1 and TRBJ2-5; D may be TRBD2 (5 bases). The CDR3 spans 13 residues. Between the trimmed V and J ends, which lost 2 bases and 5 bases, there was a span of 9 bases. Looked up from germline, CDR1 is MGHRA and CDR2 is YSYEKL.

The V gene is TRBV7-2, the J gene TRBJ2-3; possible D gene TRBD2, 5 bases. Trimming cost V 1 base and J 2 bases, with 7 bases left between them. The CDR3 consists of 14 residues. Germline V CDR1 and CDR2: SGHTA, FQGNSA. The CDR3 DNA reads as TGTGCCAGCAGCTTAGGACTAACCACAGATACGCAGTATTTT. As protein: CASSLGLTTDTQYF.

This clone was observed once. The V gene is TRBV5-8, the J gene TRBJ2-5; possible D gene TRBD1, 6 bases. In germline, CDR1 is SGHTS, CDR2 YDEGEE. The length of the CDR3 is 18 residues. The V end lost 0 bases, the J end lost 7 bases, and 25 bases lay between the germline ends. CDR3 protein: CASSLDPVDRGVVGTQYF. The CDR3 region has the DNA TGTGCCAGCAGCTTGGATCCGGTGGACAGAGGGGTTGTAGGGACCCAGTACTTC.

The CDR3 spells CASSEPGQGFNSPLHF. In DNA form, the CDR3 reads TGTGCCAGCAGTGAACCAGGACAGGGCTTTAATTCACCCCTCCACTTT. This sequence joins TRBV25-1 and TRBJ1-6, with 8 bases fitting TRBD1. This CDR3 spans 16 amino acids. Germline CDR1 reads MGHDK; CDR2 reads SYGVNS. The V gene end was trimmed by 2 bases and the J gene end by 6 bases; junction bases not matched to a gene: 6. Full variable domain (outside the CDR3, taken from reference TRBV25-1 and TRBJ1-6): EADIYQTPRYLVIGTGKKITLECSQTMGHDKMYWYQQDPGMELHLIHYSYGVNSTEKGDLSSESTVSRIRTEHFPLTLESARPSHTSQYLCASSEPGQGFNSPLHFGNGTRLTVT.

The CDR3 is CASSPGQGTAQETQYF. The CDR3 bases are TGTGCCAGCAGCCCGGGACAGGGCACTGCGCAAGAGACCCAGTACTTC. The genes are TRBV5-4 and TRBJ2-5; TRBD1 agrees at 9 bases. The junction had 9 bases not matched to a gene; V was cut back by 4 bases and J by 2 bases. The germline gives CDR1 SGHNT, CDR2 YYREEE (reference sequence). There are 16 residues in the CDR3.

V gene TRBV7-2 combines with J gene TRBJ2-6, with TRBD1 identical over 7 bases. CDR1 and CDR2 from the germline V gene are SGHTA and FQGNSA. This CDR3 region has 15 residues. The junction had 1 base not matched to a gene; V was cut back by 5 bases and J by 0 bases. CDR3 coding DNA: TGTGCCAGCAGCCCAGGGGGCTCTGGGGCCAACGTCCTGACTTTC. Translated: CASSPGGSGANVLTF.

This rearrangement joins TRBV30 to TRBJ1-4; no clear D gene. In germline, CDR1 is GTSNPN, CDR2 SVGIG (reference sequence). The V end lost 5 bases, the J end lost 7 bases, and 8 bases lay between the germline ends. The CDR3 totals 11 residues. The chain's CDR3 is CAWAESEKLFF. The CDR3 nucleotides read TGTGCCTGGGCTGAGTCTGAAAAACTGTTTTTT.